The 5 T cell receptor beta chains reported below all come from one sample, sequenced in a study of T cells in localized non-small cell lung cancer. The repertoire was sequenced with immunoSEQ multiplex PCR; TCRdb's copy has only in-frame clones and lacks some. The sample gives under 50,000 clones, around 81% of which show up once; about a sixth is in the top ten. The specimen was peripheral blood mononuclear cells, collected before any cancer treatment. The receptors originated from a man aged 40 to 70 with stage III lung adenocarcinoma.

This chain connects TRBV9 to TRBJ2-5; the D gene is possibly TRBD1 (5 bases). This CDR3 region has 16 residues. V lost 4 bases and J lost 5, with 21 bases in between. Germline V lookup: CDR1 SGDLS, CDR2 YYNGEE. The CDR3 DNA reads TGTGCCAGCAGCTTTCAGACAGCAACCCAAATGGAGACCCAGTACTTC. This encodes CASSFQTATQMETQYF.

This chain uses TRBV29-1 with TRBJ2-3; D possibly corresponds to TRBD2 (5 bases). With 5 bases removed from V and 4 bases from J, the gap between germline ends came to 16 bases. The germline V gene encodes CDR1 SQVTM and CDR2 ANQGSEA. The CDR3 spans 14 residues. CDR3 amino acids: CSVNPLAVPDTQYF. For the CDR3, the DNA is TGCAGCGTTAATCCGCTAGCTGTCCCAGATACGCAGTATTTT.

J is TRBJ2-3 and V is TRBV6-1; D is ambiguous. Trimming left V 8 bases short and J 2 bases short, with 11 bases between. The CDR3 has 13 residues. The germline V gene has CDR1 MNHNS and CDR2 SASEGT. The CDR3 spells CASVASNTDTQYF. The CDR3 nucleotides read TGTGCCAGCGTGGCCTCCAACACAGATACGCAGTATTTT.

This clone was seen more than once but under ten times. This sequence joins TRBV5-1 and TRBJ2-5; a possible D gene is TRBD1 (5 bases). V gave up 6 bases and J gave up 1 base, with 10 bases separating them. In germline, CDR1 is SGHRS, CDR2 YFSETQ. The CDR3 runs 13 residues. The CDR3 DNA follows: TGCGCCAGCACCTTAGGGGCCCAAGAGACCCAGTACTTC. Translation gives CASTLGAQETQYF.

The rearrangement joins TRBV5-6 to TRBJ2-7; no clear D gene. The germline V gene has CDR1 SGHDT and CDR2 YYEEEE. The ends were cut back, 0 bases at V and 4 bases at J, with 5 bases in the middle. The CDR3 has 12 amino acids. This chain's CDR3 is CASSLGAYEQYF. CDR3 bases: TGTGCCAGCAGCTTGGGAGCGTACGAGCAGTACTTC.